The 3 T cell receptor beta chains presented below share a single source sample, sequenced in a study of shared T cell receptors in the human thymus. Clones were sequenced by immunoSEQ multiplex PCR, and TCRdb holds only the in-frame ones, with some missing. This sample has hundreds of thousands of clones, with roughly 74% found just once. This sample also belongs to another study, concerning human thymus T cells.

Sequencing was carried out using thymocytes. All receptors come from a boy less than two years old with a congenital heart defect.

The chain joins TRBV12-5 to TRBJ1-3; D gene uncertain. Germline lookup yields CDR1 LGHNT and CDR2 FRNRAP. The CDR3 is made up of 17 amino acids. V lost 0 bases to trimming and J lost 0 bases, with 12 bases between them. CDR3 sequence: CASGLVGGVNSGNTIYF. The CDR3 nucleotides are TGTGCTAGTGGTTTGGTAGGAGGTGTTAACTCTGGAAACACCATATATTTT. Full variable domain (missing parts from reference TRBV12-5 and TRBJ1-3): DARVTQTPRHKVTEMGQEVTMRCQPILGHNTVFWYRQTMMQGLELLAYFRNRAPLDDSGMPKDRFSAEMPDATLATLKIQPSEPRDSAVYFCASGLVGGVNSGNTIYFGEGSWLTVV.

This rearrangement joins TRBV18 to TRBJ2-4; a possible D gene is TRBD1 (5 bases). The CDR3 contains 18 residues. Between the trimmed V and J ends, which lost 6 bases and 0 bases, there was a span of 21 bases. Germline V gene sequence: CDR1 KGHSH, CDR2 LQKENI. CDR3 in amino acids: CASSQNGQGIGAKNIQYF. In nucleotides, the CDR3 is TGTGCCAGCTCTCAGAACGGGCAGGGAATCGGAGCCAAAAACATTCAGTACTTC. Looking up the rest from reference TRBV18 and TRBJ2-4 gives the full variable domain: NAGVMQNPRHLVRRRGQEARLRCSPMKGHSHVYWYRQLPEEGLKFMVYLQKENIIDESGMPKERFSAEFPKEGPSILRIQQVVRGDSAAYFCASSQNGQGIGAKNIQYFGAGTRLSVL.

This clone has more than one count but fewer than ten. V usage is TRBV9 and J usage is TRBJ1-4; TRBD1 matches 7 bases. V shed 6 bases, J shed 2 bases, and the junction held 1 base outside the gene matches. Per the germline V gene, CDR1 is SGDLS and CDR2 is YYNGEE. This CDR3 comprises 13 residues. The CDR3 region is CASTDRTNEKLFF. The CDR3, as DNA: TGTGCCAGCACGGACAGGACTAATGAAAAACTGTTTTTT.